The subject of this entry is one T cell receptor (beta chain). The antigen is undetermined. Profiled with immunoSEQ multiplex PCR; TCRdb holds only in-frame clones, not every one. The sample shows around 44,000 clones, 77% of them seen only once. This sample is drawn from a study of radiotherapy plus CTLA-4 blockade in lung cancer. Study-wide points: TCR clones from tumors expanded in blood after radiotherapy plus ipilimumab. Early blood T cell clone dynamics reportedly forecast response best, with interferon-beta.

Focal radiation plus CTLA-4 blockade with ipilimumab was administered to patients who had chemo-refractory metastatic non-small-cell lung cancer. The material sequenced was peripheral blood, taken from a patient treated with radiotherapy plus ipilimumab. This TCR came from a human donor with non-small cell lung cancer whose response to radiotherapy plus ipilimumab could not be evaluated.

CDR3 protein: CASRSLAGPYNEQFF. In DNA form, the CDR3 reads TGTGCCAGCAGGTCTCTAGCGGGACCCTACAATGAGCAGTTCTTC. The chain couples TRBV27 to TRBJ2-1; 9 positions agree with TRBD2. Looked up from germline, CDR1 is MNHEY and CDR2 is SMNVEV (reference sequence). Losses at the gene ends were 6 bases for V and 2 bases for J; bases not matched to a gene: 5. This CDR3 contains 15 residues.